These 25 T cell receptor beta chains share one sample of origin, sequenced in a study of prognosis after radiotherapy for stage I lung cancer (dated by TCRdb to the early 2020s). Instrument on record: Illumina HiSeq 3000. Two rounds of multiplex PCR were performed to amplify the TCR beta CDR3 region from genomic DNA. The first PCR round used primers specific to each TRBV and TRBJ gene, with sequences filed in Chinese patent CN105087789A. The public sequencing data were trimmed at Q25 with fastp and processed into clonotypes with MiXCR by TCRdb, which kept only in-frame beta chains. Rows with a matching CDR3 protein are joined into one entry that keeps the most common DNA and genes. The sample table lists tens of thousands of distinct CDR3 sequences, about 41% of them with a count of one. The top ten hold roughly 35% of the sample. This specimen was PBMCs, taken before or after stereotactic body radiation therapy (not recorded which). The receptors stem from a donor of 50 years or more with non-small cell lung cancer.

This chain uses TRBV20-1 with TRBJ2-3; D possibly corresponds to TRBD2 (5 bases). This CDR3 comprises 14 residues. Deletions cut 2 bases from V and 4 bases from J, with 13 bases between. Germline loops: CDR1 DFQATT, CDR2 SNEGSKA (reference sequence). The CDR3: CSARYGLAPDTQYF. The CDR3 nucleotides read TGCAGTGCTAGATACGGGCTAGCCCCAGATACGCAGTATTTT.

This clonotype was seen at least ten times. This sequence joins TRBV7-2 and TRBJ1-6; D not resolved. Germline lookup yields CDR1 SGHTA and CDR2 FQGNSA. There are 13 residues in the CDR3. The ends were cut back, 4 bases at V and 14 bases at J, with 15 bases in the middle. The CDR3 is CASSSARRESLHF. The CDR3, as DNA: TGTGCCAGCAGCTCCGCGCGTCGAGAATCCCTCCACTTT.

Concerning this clonotype itself: Mismatch with germline at one junction end may stem from a read error. The genes are TRBV7-2 and TRBJ1-2, with D perhaps matching TRBD1 (5 bases). Germline assignment: CDR1 SGHTA and CDR2 FQGNSA. The CDR3 covers 17 residues. The CDR3 bases are TGTTCCAGCAGCTTCTTACTACTTGACAGTCAGAACTATGGCTACACCTTC. Translation gives CSSSFLLLDSQNYGYTF. The variable domain in full, completed from reference TRBV7-2 and TRBJ1-2, reads GAGVSQSPSNKVTEKGKDVELRCDPISGHTALYWYRQSLGQGLEFLIYFQGNSAPDKSGLPSDRFSAERTGGSVSTLTIQRTQQEDSAVYLCSSSFLLLDSQNYGYTFGSGTRLTVV.

The genes are TRBV13 and TRBJ2-2; 9 bases fit TRBD2. The CDR3 loop spans 16 amino acids. Germline V lookup: CDR1 PRHDT, CDR2 FYEKMQ (reference sequence). With V trimmed by 5 bases and J by 5 bases, 9 bases remained unmatched. This chain's CDR3 is CASSPGAGGRTGELFF. CDR3 bases: TGTGCCAGCAGCCCCGGCGCGGGGGGGCGGACCGGGGAGCTGTTTTTT.

This clonotype came up many times. The rearrangement links TRBV18 to TRBJ2-7; D gene uncertain. V lost 6 bases to trimming and J lost 3 bases, with 12 bases between them. This CDR3 comprises 13 residues. CDR1 KGHSH and CDR2 LQKENI come from the germline V gene. CDR3 nucleotide sequence: TGTGCCAGCTCTTCAGTTTCCGGCTACGAGCAGTACTTC. This codes for CASSSVSGYEQYF.

The V and J genes are TRBV20-1 and TRBJ1-1; D unclear. Germline V gene data show CDR1 as DFQATT and CDR2 as SNEGSKA (reference sequence). The CDR3 totals 15 residues. The ends were cut back, 0 bases at V and 2 bases at J, with 13 bases in the middle. CDR3 sequence: CSARDRGVGNTEAFF. In DNA form, the CDR3 reads TGCAGTGCTAGAGATCGTGGGGTAGGTAACACTGAAGCTTTCTTT.

There are many counts of this clonotype. The chain recombines TRBV6-2 or TRBV6-3 with TRBJ2-2; maybe TRBD1 (6 bases). V shed 1 base and J shed 7 bases, with 13 bases lying between them. CDR1 is MNHEY, CDR2 SVGEGT, per germline. CDR3 length: 15 amino acids. The CDR3 region has the DNA TGTGCCAGCAGTTACTGGAACAGGGTTGGCGGGGAGCTGTTTTTT. Translating it yields CASSYWNRVGGELFF.

The chain employs TRBV15 and TRBJ1-1, with a possible D match to TRBD1 (5 bases). Trimming removed 4 bases from V and 4 bases from J, with 13 bases in between. Germline values: CDR1 LNHNV, CDR2 YYDKDF (reference sequence). CDR3 length: 14 residues. The CDR3 DNA is TGTGCCACCAGCATAGGGGACTCCGTCACTGAAGCTTTCTTT. It encodes CATSIGDSVTEAFF.

The sample holds many counts of this clonotype. The chain uses TRBV25-1 and TRBJ1-5; D uncertain. V lost 4 bases, J lost 0 bases, and 7 bases lay in between. This CDR3 has 14 residues. CDR1 is MGHDK, CDR2 SYGVNS, per germline. CDR3 coding DNA: TGTGCCAGCAGTGGCCTCAGTAGCAATCAGCCCCAGCATTTT. It translates to CASSGLSSNQPQHF.

This clonotype was seen ten or more times. This chain links TRBV2 with TRBJ1-6, with D unresolved. There are 12 residues in the CDR3. Germline CDR1 is SNHLY and CDR2 is FYNNEI. Trimming removed 6 bases from V and 8 bases from J, with 8 bases in between. In DNA, the CDR3 is TGTGCCAGCAGAGGCATGGATTCACCCCTCCACTTT. This gives the protein CASRGMDSPLHF.

The gene calls are TRBV12-3 or TRBV12-4 and TRBJ2-7; D is tentatively TRBD1 or TRBD2 (5 bases each). The CDR3 totals 12 residues. The V end lost 5 bases, the J end lost 5 bases, and 10 bases lay between the germline ends. The CDR3 bases are TGTGCCAGCAGTCCGAGGGGCAACGAGCAGTACTTC. Amino acids: CASSPRGNEQYF.

This clonotype was recorded at least ten times. The J gene is TRBJ1-5, the V gene TRBV14, with TRBD1 matching over 7 bases. The CDR3 runs to 18 residues. Germline V gives CDR1 SGHDN, CDR2 FVKESK. V dropped 0 bases and J dropped 9; count of bases not matched to a gene: 17. This CDR3 is CASSQDRGGTARYWPQHF. The CDR3 bases are TGTGCCAGCAGCCAAGATCGTGGGGGGACAGCACGTTATTGGCCCCAGCATTTT.

In this sample, this clonotype turned up many times. The chain is built from TRBV19 and TRBJ2-1; the D gene is possibly TRBD2 (6 bases). The CDR3 runs to 15 residues. The ends were cut back, 3 bases at V and 0 bases at J, with 9 bases in the middle. From germline, CDR1 is LNHDA and CDR2 SQIVND (reference sequence). CDR3 bases: TGTGCCAGTAGTATCGCGGGAAGCTCCTACAATGAGCAGTTCTTC. It yields the protein CASSIAGSSYNEQFF. Combining the CDR3 with reference TRBV19 and TRBJ2-1 gives the whole variable domain DGGITQSPKYLFRKEGQNVTLSCEQNLNHDAMYWYRQDPGQGLRLIYYSQIVNDFQKGDIAEGYSVSREKKESFPLTVTSAQKNPTAFYLCASSIAGSSYNEQFFGPGTRLTVL.

This clonotype was observed many times. This chain's CDR3 is CASSLDGANYGYTF. CDR3 DNA sequence: TGTGCCAGCAGCCTCGATGGGGCGAACTATGGCTACACCTTC. The chain carries TRBV3-1 and TRBJ1-2; maybe TRBD1 (5 bases). Germline assignment: CDR1 LGHDT and CDR2 YNNKEL (reference sequence). The ends were cut back, 4 bases at V and 2 bases at J, with 11 bases in the middle. This CDR3 is 14 amino acids long.

This clonotype was counted a single time. CDR3 amino acids: CASSLEGSNEQFF. In DNA, the CDR3 is TGTGCCAGCAGTTTGGAGGGATCTAATGAGCAGTTCTTC. The rearrangement links TRBV12-3 or TRBV12-4 to TRBJ2-1, with D perhaps matching TRBD2 (6 bases). The CDR3 has 13 residues. Between the trimmed V and J ends, which lost 3 bases and 7 bases, there was a span of 10 bases.

This clonotype was observed at least ten times. This rearrangement joins TRBV20-1 to TRBJ2-1; TRBD2 matches 7 bases. CDR3 length equals 14 residues. Germline values: CDR1 DFQATT, CDR2 SNEGSKA (reference sequence). V was clipped by 3 bases and J by 2 bases; unmatched bases: 4. CDR3 sequence reads: CSASFGGTYNEQFF. In DNA, the CDR3 is TGCAGTGCTAGCTTCGGGGGGACCTACAATGAGCAGTTCTTC.

The chain is built from TRBV5-1 and TRBJ2-2; maybe TRBD2 (6 bases). Germline lookup yields CDR1 SGHRS and CDR2 YFSETQ. V lost 0 bases to trimming and J lost 1 base, with 10 bases between them. This CDR3 spans 16 amino acids. CDR3 amino acids: CASSLALSGNTGELFF. The CDR3 DNA reads as TGCGCCAGCAGCTTGGCCCTTAGCGGGAACACCGGGGAGCTGTTTTTT.

At least ten counts were recorded for this clonotype. The rearrangement uses TRBV30 and TRBJ1-1; maybe TRBD1 (5 bases). This CDR3 has 13 amino acids. Trimming took off 0 bases at V and 3 bases at J, with 8 bases between the two ends. Per germline, CDR1 GTSNPN and CDR2 SVGIG (reference sequence). CDR3 bases: TGTGCCTGGAGTGTAAGGGGCTACACTGAAGCTTTCTTT. It yields the protein CAWSVRGYTEAFF.

This clonotype showed up many times. This sequence joins TRBV2 and TRBJ2-7; TRBD2 matches 7 bases. This CDR3 is 13 amino acids long. The germline CDR1 and CDR2 sequences are SNHLY and FYNNEI. The V and J ends lost 6 bases and 7 bases, in that order; junction bases with no gene match: 9. The chain's CDR3 is CASRQLGEGEQYF. The CDR3 DNA follows: TGTGCCAGCAGACAACTAGGGGAGGGAGAGCAGTACTTC.

This clonotype occurred many times. The V call is TRBV7-9, the J call TRBJ2-3; 7 positions match TRBD2. Germline loops: CDR1 SEHNR, CDR2 FQNEAQ (reference sequence). The CDR3 is 15 amino acids. V gave up 10 bases and J gave up 4 bases; unmatched junction bases: 14. The CDR3, as DNA: TGTGCCACCGAAATAGGACTAGACTATCCAGATACGCAGTATTTT. This gives the protein CATEIGLDYPDTQYF. The variable domain in full, completed from reference TRBV7-9 and TRBJ2-3, reads DTGVSQNPRHKITKRGQNVTFRCDPISEHNRLYWYRQTLGQGPEFLTYFQNEAQLEKSRLLSDRFSAERPKGSFSTLEIQRTEQGDSAMYLCATEIGLDYPDTQYFGPGTRLTVL.

This clonotype occurred many times. V and J are TRBV20-1 and TRBJ2-3, with 14 bases lining up with TRBD2. Unmatched junction bases numbered 3, after V lost 4 bases and J lost 3 bases. CDR1 is DFQATT and CDR2 is SNEGSKA in the germline V gene (reference sequence). The CDR3 loop spans 15 amino acids. The CDR3 DNA reads TGCAGTGCTACGGGGACTAGCGGGAGTACAGATACGCAGTATTTT. This translates into CSATGTSGSTDTQYF.

To note about this clonotype: The junction shows a germline mismatch at one end, possibly a read error. V gene TRBV7-6 combines with J gene TRBJ2-2; no clear D gene. The CDR3 runs 14 residues. Germline CDR1 SGHVS, CDR2 FNYEAQ. CDR3 residues: CASRAGPNTRELFF. The CDR3 nucleotides are TGTGCCAGCAGGGCTGGACCTAACACCAGGGAGCTGTTTTTT. Full variable domain (remainder filled in from reference TRBV7-6 and TRBJ2-2): GAGVSQSPRYKVTKRGQDVALRCDPISGHVSLYWYRQALGQGPEFLTYFNYEAQQDKSGLPNDRFSAERPEGSISTLTIQRTEQRDSAMYRCASRAGPNTRELFFGEGSRLTVL.

On this clonotype itself: Given a far larger clone just one base away, this is likely a sequencing read error. The chain is built from TRBV7-9 and TRBJ1-2; D is uncertain. Germline V CDR1 and CDR2: SEHNR, FQNEAQ (reference sequence). V was shortened by 0 bases and J by 5 bases, with 13 bases between the two germline ends. The CDR3 is 15 amino acids. The CDR3 loop reads CASSLATVVGYGYTF. The DNA of the CDR3 is TGTGCCAGCAGCTTAGCAACAGTGGTAGGATATGGCTACACCTTC.

This clonotype has at least ten counts. The genes are TRBV9 and TRBJ1-3; D is unresolved. The CDR3 extends over 14 amino acids. In germline, CDR1 is SGDLS, CDR2 YYNGEE. Trimming removed 0 bases from V and 8 bases from J, with 12 bases in between. CDR3 in DNA: TGTGCCAGCAGCGTAGTCCCTAAAGCGGACACCATATATTTT. Protein sequence: CASSVVPKADTIYF.

A word on this clonotype: This may come from a read error, since a much larger clone is one base off. This sequence joins TRBV7-3 and TRBJ2-5; no clear D gene. The CDR3 is 13 amino acids. V lost 10 bases and J 4 bases, leaving 16 bases between the germline ends. Germline loops: CDR1 SGHTA, CDR2 FQGTGA. The CDR3 is CAIAVATGETQYF. For the CDR3, the DNA is TGTGCCATTGCGGTGGCCACCGGAGAGACCCAGTACTTC. The variable domain in full, completed from reference TRBV7-3 and TRBJ2-5, reads GAGVSQTPSNKVTEKGKYVELRCDPISGHTALYWYRQSLGQGPEFLIYFQGTGAADDSGLPNDRFFAVRPEGSVSTLKIQRTERGDSAVYLCAIAVATGETQYFGPGTRLLVL.